The source of this T cell receptor (beta chain) is a study of blood T cell repertoires in COVID-19. About the research overall: Samples came from the United States, Italy and Spain, spanning acute and convalescent COVID-19. Sample material is recorded as cDNA or gDNA derived from T cells, B-cell-depleted T cells, or PBMCs.

The CDR3 loop spans 16 amino acids. V was pared by 6 bases and J by 3 bases, with 21 bases between. Per the germline V gene, CDR1 is SEHNR and CDR2 is FQNEAQ (reference sequence). Per the original methods: Amplification of reference gene primers was used by the study to estimate nucleated cell counts. Clones were sequenced by immunoSEQ multiplex PCR, and TCRdb holds only the in-frame ones, with some missing. D and trimming were read from the DNA, whereas the V and J calls and clone size are those reported in that table. The repertoire includes about 300,000 clones, around 84% of them detected once, and over 1% sits in the top ten.

This clonotype was sampled from a man between 65 and 85 years old with acute or convalescent COVID-19. J is TRBJ2-7 and V is TRBV7-9, with D tentatively TRBD1 (7 bases). The sample taken for sequencing was peripheral blood. Here the CDR3 reads CASSSTAGGLFYEQYF. CDR3 in DNA: TGTGCCAGCAGTTCGACTGCAGGGGGGTTATTCTACGAGCAGTACTTC.